The 17 T cell receptor beta chains below were found in one sample sequenced in a study of blood T cell repertoires in COVID-19. The repertoire was sequenced with immunoSEQ multiplex PCR; TCRdb's copy has only in-frame clones and lacks some. This table holds roughly 260,000 clones, around four fifths found once. The sequenced sample was peripheral blood. The receptors derive from a woman between 65 and 79 years old with acute or convalescent COVID-19.

The chain couples TRBV7-9 to TRBJ1-2; 11 nucleotides line up with TRBD1. V trimming: 4 bases; J trimming: 3 bases; junction bases outside the gene matches: 10. This CDR3 has 17 amino acids. Germline V CDR1 and CDR2: SEHNR, FQNEAQ (reference sequence). CDR3 nucleotide sequence: TGTGCCAGCAGCTCACGGCTCGGGACAGGGGGAGACTATGGCTACACCTTC. It specifies CASSSRLGTGGDYGYTF.

The gene calls are TRBV13 and TRBJ1-2; D not certain. The CDR3 loop spans 15 amino acids. Germline V gene sequence: CDR1 PRHDT, CDR2 FYEKMQ (reference sequence). Trimming took 0 bases from V and 8 from J, leaving 16 bases between them. The CDR3 spells CASSLGTSLSPGYTF. The CDR3 DNA sequence: TGTGCCAGCAGCTTAGGGACATCCCTAAGCCCGGGCTACACCTTC.

The V gene is TRBV7-8, the J gene TRBJ1-2, with a tentative D call TRBD1 (6 bases). This CDR3 comprises 13 residues. The V end was cut by 5 bases, the J end by 7 bases, with 14 bases between. CDR1 SGHVS and CDR2 FQNEAQ come from the germline V gene. CDR3 residues: CASSPGGPLGYTF. The CDR3 DNA follows: TGTGCCAGCAGCCCCGGGGGGCCCCTTGGCTACACCTTC.

The chain carries TRBV7-9 and TRBJ2-1; TRBD2 matches 7 bases. The trim removed 1 base at V and 4 bases at J, leaving 7 bases unmatched. The germline CDR1 and CDR2 sequences are SEHNR and FQNEAQ (reference sequence). This CDR3 region has 16 residues. CDR3 DNA: TGTGCCAGCAGCTTAGGAGTCGGGGGGTCATACAATGAGCAGTTCTTC. Protein sequence: CASSLGVGGSYNEQFF.

This clone was counted a few times. J is TRBJ2-2 and V is TRBV4-3; possibly TRBD1 for D (6 bases). This CDR3 region has 16 residues. Trimming stripped 4 bases from V and 6 bases from J, with 18 bases between. Germline values: CDR1 LGHNA, CDR2 YSLEER. As DNA, the CDR3 is TGCGCCAGCAGCCGGCAATTGGGACAATACCCCGGGGAGCTGTTTTTT. Encoded protein: CASSRQLGQYPGELFF.

The chain couples TRBV10-3 to TRBJ1-3; 7 nucleotides match TRBD1. This CDR3 region has 15 residues. The V gene's germline CDR1 is ENHRY and CDR2 SYGVKD. Unmatched junction bases numbered 8, after V lost 6 bases and J lost 3 bases. The CDR3 here is CAISETGVGGNTIYF. CDR3 DNA: TGTGCCATCAGCGAAACAGGGGTTGGTGGAAACACCATATATTTT.

The rearrangement joins TRBV10-3 to TRBJ1-6, with D hard to call. The CDR3 extends over 15 amino acids. Germline V CDR1 and CDR2: ENHRY, SYGVKD. The ends were cut back, 3 bases at V and 6 bases at J, with 12 bases in the middle. The CDR3 here is CAISESGQPNSPLHF. The DNA of the CDR3 is TGTGCCATCAGTGAAAGCGGGCAGCCTAATTCACCCCTCCACTTT.

The gene calls are TRBV6-5 and TRBJ2-2; D gene unclear. V was pared by 2 bases and J by 5 bases, with 9 bases between. Germline V CDR1 and CDR2: MNHEY, SVGAGI. CDR3 size: 14 residues. CDR3 bases: TGTGCCAGCAGTTACCTCGGCGGTACCGGGGAGCTGTTTTTT. Its protein product is CASSYLGGTGELFF.

This clone was seen a single time. The chain couples TRBV19 to TRBJ1-4, with TRBD1 matching over 8 bases. Per germline, CDR1 LNHDA and CDR2 SQIVND (reference sequence). The length of the CDR3 is 14 residues. V was clipped by 4 bases and J by 6 bases; unmatched bases: 4. DNA of the CDR3: TGTGCCAGTAGTAACAGGGGGGGCGATGAAAAACTGTTTTTT. Protein: CASSNRGGDEKLFF.

The chain combines TRBV3-1 (or the pseudogene TRBV3-2) with TRBJ2-3, with D hard to call. There are 13 residues in the CDR3. CDR1 and CDR2 from the germline V gene are LGHDT and YNNKEL (reference sequence). V was cut by 3 bases and J by 3 bases, with 7 bases left in between. CDR3 loop: CASSQSRTDTQYF. Here the CDR3 DNA reads TGTGCCAGCAGCCAGAGCCGGACAGATACGCAGTATTTT.

This clone was picked up a small number of times. This chain joins TRBV3-1 (or the pseudogene TRBV3-2) and TRBJ1-2; D is perhaps TRBD1 (6 bases). Trimming removed 3 bases at V and 8 bases at J, with 16 bases between. The CDR3 sequence is 14 residues long. Germline V lookup: CDR1 LGHDT, CDR2 YNNKEL (reference sequence). The CDR3 sequence: CASSHLRQARGYTF. Here the CDR3 DNA reads TGTGCCAGCAGCCATCTTCGACAGGCCCGGGGCTACACCTTC.

The genes are TRBV10-3 and TRBJ2-1, with TRBD2 matching over 10 bases. Germline V gene data show CDR1 as ENHRY and CDR2 as SYGVKD. This CDR3 spans 18 amino acids. Trimming removed 11 bases from V and 5 bases from J; junction bases left unmatched: 21. The CDR3: CASATLAGARGSHNEQFF. The DNA of the CDR3 is TGTGCCTCGGCGACTCTAGCGGGGGCCCGTGGTTCCCACAATGAGCAGTTCTTC.

The genes are TRBV7-8 and TRBJ2-1; tentatively, D is TRBD1 (6 bases). The CDR3 extends over 17 amino acids. From germline, CDR1 is SGHVS and CDR2 FQNEAQ. V lost 1 base, J lost 5 bases, and 18 bases lay in between. CDR3 in DNA: TGTGCCAGCAGCTTAGGAGCTGGGGGCGGATTTCACAATGAGCAGTTCTTC. Amino acids: CASSLGAGGGFHNEQFF. The whole variable domain, filled in from reference TRBV7-8 and TRBJ2-1, reads GAGVSQSPRYKVAKRGQDVALRCDPISGHVSLFWYQQALGQGPEFLTYFQNEAQLDKSGLPSDRFFAERPEGSVSTLKIQRTQQEDSAVYLCASSLGAGGGFHNEQFFGPGTRLTVL.

The chain carries TRBV6-2 or TRBV6-3 and TRBJ2-1; 16 nucleotides agree with TRBD2. Germline V CDR1 and CDR2: MNHEY, SVGEGT. Trimming at V came to 2 bases and at J to 7 bases, leaving 5 bases not matched to a gene. The CDR3 is made up of 17 amino acids. Written as DNA, the CDR3 is TGTGCCAGCAGTTACACTCTGGGACTAGCGGGGGGGAATGAGCAGTTCTTC. Protein product: CASSYTLGLAGGNEQFF.

This chain uses TRBV27 with TRBJ1-2, with 9 bases aligning to TRBD1. The CDR3 is 13 amino acids. Germline values: CDR1 MNHEY, CDR2 SMNVEV (reference sequence). With 3 bases clipped from V and 8 bases from J, the junction kept 4 bases outside the gene matches. Here the CDR3 DNA reads TGTGCCAGCAGTTTCGGGACAGGGCGAGGCTACACCTTC. Translating it yields CASSFGTGRGYTF.

V is TRBV7-9 and J is TRBJ1-3; D possibly corresponds to TRBD1 (6 bases). The CDR3 has 16 residues. Germline loops: CDR1 SEHNR, CDR2 FQNEAQ (reference sequence). Between the trimmed V and J ends, which lost 5 bases and 1 base, there was a span of 15 bases. The CDR3 protein is CASSQRRGNSGNTIYF. The CDR3 DNA reads as TGTGCCAGCAGCCAAAGAAGGGGGAATTCTGGAAACACCATATATTTT.

The chain combines TRBV19 with TRBJ1-4; no clear D gene. CDR1 is LNHDA, CDR2 SQIVND, per germline (reference sequence). The CDR3 has 15 amino acids. V gave up 4 bases and J gave up 1 base, with 10 bases separating them. CDR3 sequence (DNA): TGTGCCAGTAGTAAGCCCCGGGAAACTAATGAAAAACTGTTTTTT. Translated, it gives CASSKPRETNEKLFF.